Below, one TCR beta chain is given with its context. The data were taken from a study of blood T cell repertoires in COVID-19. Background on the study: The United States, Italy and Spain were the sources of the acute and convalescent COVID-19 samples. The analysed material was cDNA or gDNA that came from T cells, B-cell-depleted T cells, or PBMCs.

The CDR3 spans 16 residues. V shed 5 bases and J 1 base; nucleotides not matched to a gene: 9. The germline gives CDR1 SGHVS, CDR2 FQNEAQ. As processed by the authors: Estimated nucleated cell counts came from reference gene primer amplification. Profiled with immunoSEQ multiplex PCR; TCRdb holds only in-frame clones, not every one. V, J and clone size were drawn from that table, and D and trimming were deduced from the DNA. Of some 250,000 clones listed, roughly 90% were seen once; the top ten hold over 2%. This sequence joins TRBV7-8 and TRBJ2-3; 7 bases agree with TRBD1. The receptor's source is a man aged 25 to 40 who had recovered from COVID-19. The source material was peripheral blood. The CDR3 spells CASSSRTGTGTDTQYF. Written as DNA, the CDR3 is TGTGCCAGCAGCAGCAGAACCGGGACAGGCACAGATACGCAGTATTTT. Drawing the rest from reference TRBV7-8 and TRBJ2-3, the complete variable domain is GAGVSQSPRYKVAKRGQDVALRCDPISGHVSLFWYQQALGQGPEFLTYFQNEAQLDKSGLPSDRFFAERPEGSVSTLKIQRTQQEDSAVYLCASSSRTGTGTDTQYFGPGTRLTVL.